This T cell receptor (beta chain) was found in a study of blood T cells in healthy people across ages. General study results and limits: Per-million-T-cell TCR beta diversity fell roughly linearly with age.

PCR was performed a second time for about 7 to 12 cycles using a sample-barcoded 5' primer and a J-beta primer mix. TCRdb re-analysed the 5' RACE reads in MiXCR, keeping a single row per CDR3 protein. Found here are about 320,000 distinct CDR3 sequences, 25% to 30% of them singletons; the top ten hold 25% to 30%. With respect to this clonotype: The target antigen is unknown.

Each sample provided at least 5.5 micrograms of extracted total RNA. The CDR3 runs 14 residues. V dropped 6 bases and J dropped 3 bases, with 15 bases sitting between them. The specimen was blood. The sequence derives from a woman aged 65 to 85 in good health. The rearrangement joins TRBV12-3 or TRBV12-4 to TRBJ2-7, with D possibly matching TRBD1 (6 bases). The CDR3 loop is CASRRQGRSYEQYF. The CDR3 DNA reads as TGTGCCAGCAGGCGCCAGGGGCGCAGCTACGAGCAGTACTTC.